This T cell receptor (beta chain) is drawn from a study of cytomegalovirus exposure and HLA in healthy donors. Study outcomes and limitations: Later analysis showed TCR association rates varying by HLA locus, highest for DRB1 and lowest for HLA-C. Many donors carried some public TCRs, although rarity characterized most TCR sequences. As immune exposure information, only CMV serostatus was available. Reported findings show TCR beta sequences accurately forecast HLA-A and HLA-B alleles in most subjects.

Worth noting for this clone: The target antigen is unknown.

PCR primers comprised 60 Vbeta and 13 Jbeta primers. Profiling relied on immunoSEQ multiplex PCR, and the TCRdb table lists in-frame clones only, not all of them. In the table there are approximately 240,000 clones, 77% of which are singletons. Trimming took 4 bases from V and 4 from J, leaving 18 bases between them. This CDR3 is 15 amino acids long. Germline CDR1 is SGHNT and CDR2 is YYREEE (reference sequence). Specimen: PBMCs. The chain joins TRBV5-4 to TRBJ2-7, with D possibly TRBD1 on 6 matching bases. The sequence derives from a woman aged 60-75 years in good health and CMV-seropositive. CDR3: CASSTLSPGVYEQYF. The CDR3 DNA reads TGTGCCAGCAGCACCTTATCGCCAGGGGTATACGAGCAGTACTTC.